The rows below give T cell receptor beta chains drawn from one sample of a study of blood T cell repertoires in COVID-19. Clones were sequenced by immunoSEQ multiplex PCR, and TCRdb holds only the in-frame ones, with some missing. Of about 180,000 clones in the sample, roughly nine tenths were seen once. The sequencing sample was made of peripheral blood. The source is a man younger than 30 who had recovered from COVID-19. Each CDR3 is given with its conserved first and last residue. A D gene is named only where the DNA matches it firmly. Clone size is given for some rows only: seen once, a few or many times, or a class if the clone is expanded.

D gene	V gene	J gene	clone size	CDR3 DNA	CDR3 protein
TRBD2	TRBV6-6	TRBJ2-7	once	TGTGCCAGCACCTTTACGGAGGCTAGCGGCTACGAGCAGTACTTC	CASTFTEASGYEQYF
TRBD2	TRBV25-1	TRBJ2-5	NA	TGTGCCAGCGTGGGACTAGCGGGAGTAGAGACCCAGTACTTC	CASVGLAGVETQYF
TRBD1	TRBV6-4	TRBJ1-4	NA	TGTGCCAGATTAGAGGGGGCGAGCGGTGAAAAACTGTTTTTT	CARLEGASGEKLFF
TRBD1	TRBV4-1	TRBJ1-1	NA	TGCGCCAGCAGCCTATCGGGACAGGGCCACACTGAAGCTTTCTTT	CASSLSGQGHTEAFF
NA	TRBV7-9	TRBJ1-4	NA	TGTGCCAGCAACCCCCCCACAGGGCCGAATGAAAAACTGTTTTTT	CASNPPTGPNEKLFF
NA	TRBV5-8	TRBJ1-6	NA	TGTGCCAGCAGCCTAGGGGATAAGGGCAATTCACCCCTCCACTTT	CASSLGDKGNSPLHF
NA	TRBV7-9	TRBJ1-2	NA	TGTGCCAGCAGCACCGTTGCGGGCAACAATAACTATGGCTACACCTTC	CASSTVAGNNNYGYTF
TRBD2	TRBV6-5	TRBJ2-7	NA	TGTGCCAGCAGCCTAGCGGGAGAGATAACCTACGAGCAGTACTTC	CASSLAGEITYEQYF
TRBD2	TRBV24-1	TRBJ2-5	NA	TGTGCCACCAGCCCTAGCGGGAGGTTAATTGAAGAGACCCAGTACTTC	CATSPSGRLIEETQYF
TRBD2	TRBV18	TRBJ2-3	NA	TGTGCCAGCTCACAGGGACTAGCGGGAGGAGGCGATACGCAGTATTTT	CASSQGLAGGGDTQYF
TRBD1	TRBV10-3	TRBJ1-1	NA	TGTGCCATCAGTGAAGGACAGGGAATGGGCGGAGCTTTCTTT	CAISEGQGMGGAFF
TRBD1	TRBV5-4	TRBJ2-7	NA	TGTGCCAGCAGCTTGCATCTGACAGGGTCCTACGAGCAGTACTTC	CASSLHLTGSYEQYF
NA	TRBV11-2	TRBJ2-1	NA	TGTGCCAGCAGCTTAGCGGGAGCAAATGAGCAGTTCTTC	CASSLAGANEQFF
TRBD2	TRBV4-3	TRBJ2-1	NA	TGCGCCAGCAGCCAAGATATGTGGCGCGGGACTAGCGGACACAATGAGCAGTTCTTC	CASSQDMWRGTSGHNEQFF
NA	TRBV6-2/TRBV6-3	TRBJ1-1	NA	TGTGCCAGCAGTTTAGTCCCGGACAGAACCACTGAAGCTTTCTTT	CASSLVPDRTTEAFF
TRBD2	TRBV29-1	TRBJ2-2	once	TGCAGCGTTCCTGGACTAGCGGCGAACACCGGGGAGCTGTTTTTT	CSVPGLAANTGELFF
TRBD2	TRBV10-3	TRBJ2-5	NA	TGTGCCATCAGTGGTCGGGGGGGAGAGACCCAGTACTTC	CAISGRGGETQYF
NA	TRBV11-2	TRBJ2-7	NA	TGTGCCAGCAGCGCCCGTGACACCCACGAGCAGTACTTC	CASSARDTHEQYF
NA	TRBV4-3	TRBJ2-4	NA	TGCGCCAGCAGCGATAATGGCGGCGAAAACATTCAGTACTTC	CASSDNGGENIQYF
TRBD2	TRBV5-1	TRBJ2-1	NA	TGCGCCAGCAGCCGCGGGACTAGCGGACACAATGAGCAGTTCTTC	CASSRGTSGHNEQFF
TRBD2	TRBV18	TRBJ2-3	NA	TGTGCCAGCTCACTAGCGGGTACAGATACGCAGTATTTT	CASSLAGTDTQYF
NA	TRBV4-3	TRBJ2-1	NA	TGCGCCAGCAGCCTGTCTCAGGGAAATGGGAATGAGCAGTTCTTC	CASSLSQGNGNEQFF
TRBD1	TRBV23-1	TRBJ1-6	NA	TGCGCCAGCAGCCGCCGGACAGGGGTAAATTCACCCCTCCACTTT	CASSRRTGVNSPLHF
NA	TRBV19	TRBJ1-6	NA	TGTGCCAGTAGCAGGCGGGAGAATTCACCCCTCCACTTT	CASSRRENSPLHF
NA	TRBV2	TRBJ1-6	NA	TGTGCCAGCAGTGACAGGTCTCCTCGGTATAATTCACCCCTCCACTTT	CASSDRSPRYNSPLHF
NA	TRBV5-4	TRBJ2-7	few	TGTGCCAGCAGTTTAACCGGGACAAACTACGAGCAGTACTTC	CASSLTGTNYEQYF